Listed below are T cell receptor beta chains from one sample, sequenced in a study of blood T cell repertoires in COVID-19. Produced via immunoSEQ multiplex PCR; TCRdb's table is partial and in-frame only. Of over 250,000 clones listed, 85% are singletons. Source material: peripheral blood. These receptors originate from a human donor in a cohort sampled during active COVID-19. The CDR3 runs from the conserved cysteine through the conserved F or W. The D gene is left open where the match is weak. The size of a clone is reported for some rows only, either as once, few or many, or as a class for expanded clones.

j_call: TRBJ1-5; clone_size: few; d_call: .; v_call: TRBV30; cdr3_nt: TGTGCCTGGAGTGTGGGGGGGTTCCGTCAGCCCCAGCATTTT; cdr3_aa: CAWSVGGFRQPQHF
j_call: TRBJ1-2; clone_size: .; d_call: .; v_call: TRBV5-1; cdr3_nt: TGCGCCAGCAGCCCCTTGGGGCCTCCTAAGGGGGGCTACACCTTC; cdr3_aa: CASSPLGPPKGGYTF
j_call: TRBJ1-5; clone_size: .; d_call: .; v_call: TRBV5-1; cdr3_nt: TGCGCCAGCAGCTTATCAGGGGATTCTGTTCAGCCCCAGCATTTT; cdr3_aa: CASSLSGDSVQPQHF
j_call: TRBJ2-3; clone_size: once; d_call: .; v_call: TRBV7-9; cdr3_nt: TGTGCCAGCACGGAAGTAGGACACACAGATACGCAGTATTTT; cdr3_aa: CASTEVGHTDTQYF
j_call: TRBJ1-1; clone_size: .; d_call: .; v_call: TRBV5-1; cdr3_nt: TGCGCCAGCAGCGGGGCGAACACTGAAGCTTTCTTT; cdr3_aa: CASSGANTEAFF
j_call: TRBJ2-3; clone_size: .; d_call: TRBD2; v_call: TRBV3-1/TRBV3-2; cdr3_nt: TGTGCCAGCAGCCAAGTCCTAGCGGGAGTAGATACGCAGTATTTT; cdr3_aa: CASSQVLAGVDTQYF
j_call: TRBJ2-7; clone_size: .; d_call: .; v_call: TRBV7-2; cdr3_nt: TGTGCCAGCAGCTTCTCATCTAGCTACGAGCAGTACTTC; cdr3_aa: CASSFSSSYEQYF
j_call: TRBJ1-1; clone_size: .; d_call: TRBD1; v_call: TRBV6-5; cdr3_nt: TGTGCCAGCAGTTTTACCGGGACAGGGGACACTGAAGCTTTCTTT; cdr3_aa: CASSFTGTGDTEAFF
j_call: TRBJ1-5; clone_size: once; d_call: TRBD1; v_call: TRBV3-1/TRBV3-2; cdr3_nt: TGTGCCAGCAGCGAGACAGGGAGTCAGCCCCAGCATTTT; cdr3_aa: CASSETGSQPQHF
j_call: TRBJ2-1; clone_size: once; d_call: .; v_call: TRBV4-3; cdr3_nt: TGCGCCAGCAGTCGAGCGGAACTATCCTACAATGAGCAGTTCTTC; cdr3_aa: CASSRAELSYNEQFF
j_call: TRBJ2-7; clone_size: .; d_call: .; v_call: TRBV29-1; cdr3_nt: TGCAGCGTTGCGGTAACCGAATACGAGCAGTACTTC; cdr3_aa: CSVAVTEYEQYF
j_call: TRBJ2-2; clone_size: .; d_call: TRBD2; v_call: TRBV27; cdr3_nt: TGTGCCAGCAAAGGGACTAGCGGGACTACCGGGGAGCTGTTTTTT; cdr3_aa: CASKGTSGTTGELFF
j_call: TRBJ2-7; clone_size: once; d_call: TRBD1; v_call: TRBV7-2; cdr3_nt: TGTGCCAGCAAACCGGGACAGGCCTCCTACGAGCAGTACTTC; cdr3_aa: CASKPGQASYEQYF
j_call: TRBJ2-5; clone_size: .; d_call: TRBD1; v_call: TRBV19; cdr3_nt: TGTGCCAGTAGCGAGACAGGGGGCTGGATACGAGAGACCCAGTACTTC; cdr3_aa: CASSETGGWIRETQYF
j_call: TRBJ2-1; clone_size: .; d_call: .; v_call: TRBV9; cdr3_nt: TGTGCCAGCAGCGTAAGTACTACTAATGAGCAGTTCTTC; cdr3_aa: CASSVSTTNEQFF
j_call: TRBJ1-1; clone_size: few; d_call: TRBD1; v_call: TRBV18; cdr3_nt: TGTGCCAGCTCATCGGGACAGGGGAACACTGAAGCTTTCTTT; cdr3_aa: CASSSGQGNTEAFF
j_call: TRBJ2-1; clone_size: .; d_call: TRBD2; v_call: TRBV7-2; cdr3_nt: TGTGCCAGCAGCCCAGGACTAGCGCGTAAAAGCCGTCAGTTCTTC; cdr3_aa: CASSPGLARKSRQFF
j_call: TRBJ1-1; clone_size: .; d_call: .; v_call: TRBV11-2; cdr3_nt: TGTGCCAGCAGCTTAACGGCCGGAGTAACTGAAGCTTTCTTT; cdr3_aa: CASSLTAGVTEAFF
j_call: TRBJ1-2; clone_size: .; d_call: TRBD1; v_call: TRBV13; cdr3_nt: TGTGCCAGCAGCTTACCCGGACAGGGAAATGGCTACACCTTC; cdr3_aa: CASSLPGQGNGYTF
j_call: TRBJ2-7; clone_size: .; d_call: .; v_call: TRBV9; cdr3_nt: TGTGCCAGCAGCGTAGTAGCGGCGGGCGAGCAGTACTTC; cdr3_aa: CASSVVAAGEQYF
j_call: TRBJ1-1; clone_size: .; d_call: .; v_call: TRBV10-2; cdr3_nt: TGCGCCAGCAGTGAATATAGGGGAAGTCAGGCTGAAGCTTTCTTT; cdr3_aa: CASSEYRGSQAEAFF
j_call: TRBJ2-1; clone_size: many; d_call: TRBD2; v_call: TRBV12-3/TRBV12-4; cdr3_nt: TGTGCCAGCAGTTATGCTAGCGGGAGTTCCGAGTTCTTC; cdr3_aa: CASSYASGSSEFF
j_call: TRBJ2-7; clone_size: .; d_call: TRBD2; v_call: TRBV18; cdr3_nt: TGTGCCAGCTCACCAGGGAGGGGTAAAGAGCAGTACTTC; cdr3_aa: CASSPGRGKEQYF
j_call: TRBJ2-6; clone_size: .; d_call: .; v_call: TRBV4-1; cdr3_nt: TGCGCCAGCAGCCAAGCGTCTACGGCGGGTTCTGGGGCCAACGTCCTGACTTTC; cdr3_aa: CASSQASTAGSGANVLTF
j_call: TRBJ2-1; clone_size: .; d_call: TRBD2; v_call: TRBV7-2; cdr3_nt: TGTGCCAGCAGCACTAGCGGCACCAGCTACAATGAGCAGTTCTTC; cdr3_aa: CASSTSGTSYNEQFF
j_call: TRBJ2-1; clone_size: .; d_call: TRBD2; v_call: TRBV11-3; cdr3_nt: TGTGCCAGCAGCCCCGGGACTAGCGGGAGGGGGGAGCAGTTCTTC; cdr3_aa: CASSPGTSGRGEQFF
j_call: TRBJ2-3; clone_size: few; d_call: TRBD2; v_call: TRBV7-2; cdr3_nt: TGTGCCAGCAGCTTACCGACTAGCGGGATGGATACGCAGTATTTT; cdr3_aa: CASSLPTSGMDTQYF
j_call: TRBJ2-1; clone_size: .; d_call: TRBD2; v_call: TRBV19; cdr3_nt: TGTGCCAGTAACCGAGCGGGAGTCTCCAATGAGCAGTTCTTC; cdr3_aa: CASNRAGVSNEQFF
j_call: TRBJ1-2; clone_size: .; d_call: .; v_call: TRBV7-9; cdr3_nt: TGTGCCAGCAGCTACCCTGGACATTATGGCTACACCTTC; cdr3_aa: CASSYPGHYGYTF
j_call: TRBJ1-4; clone_size: .; d_call: .; v_call: TRBV18; cdr3_nt: TGTGCCAGCTCACCACGGAACAGTAATGAAAAACTGTTTTTT; cdr3_aa: CASSPRNSNEKLFF
j_call: TRBJ1-5; clone_size: once; d_call: .; v_call: TRBV3-1/TRBV3-2; cdr3_nt: TGTGCCAGCAGCTGGGGGGAAGGCGCCGGGGTTCCCCAGCATTTT; cdr3_aa: CASSWGEGAGVPQHF
j_call: TRBJ2-1; clone_size: .; d_call: .; v_call: TRBV27; cdr3_nt: TGTGCCAGCAGTTTACCGGGAAATGAGCAGTTCTTC; cdr3_aa: CASSLPGNEQFF
j_call: TRBJ2-7; clone_size: .; d_call: .; v_call: TRBV18; cdr3_nt: TGTGCCAGCTCACCACTGGGAAACAGGGAGGGAAGATTATACGAGCAGTACTTC; cdr3_aa: CASSPLGNREGRLYEQYF
j_call: TRBJ2-4; clone_size: .; d_call: .; v_call: TRBV14; cdr3_nt: TGTGCCAGCAGCCAAGGGGGCGTGGGCCTCTTC; cdr3_aa: CASSQGGVGLF
j_call: TRBJ1-5; clone_size: .; d_call: TRBD1; v_call: TRBV5-5; cdr3_nt: TGTGCCAGCAGCGCACAGGGGGGCCTCAATCAGCCCCAGCATTTT; cdr3_aa: CASSAQGGLNQPQHF
j_call: TRBJ1-4; clone_size: .; d_call: TRBD1; v_call: TRBV15; cdr3_nt: TGTGCCACCAGCAGAGAAGGTTTCTCAGGGGGGAAACTGTTTTTT; cdr3_aa: CATSREGFSGGKLFF